Presented here are 21 T cell receptor beta chains from one specimen sequenced in a study of T cells in localized non-small cell lung cancer. The protocol was immunoSEQ multiplex PCR, while the TCRdb copy is restricted to in-frame clones and leaves out a portion. The table shows tens of thousands of clones, with approximately 90% occurring only once. Source: peripheral blood, taken before any cancer treatment. These receptors were obtained from a woman aged 40-69 years with stage I lung adenocarcinoma.

The V and J genes are TRBV2 and TRBJ2-7; D is unclear. The germline gives CDR1 SNHLY, CDR2 FYNNEI. Trimming stripped 11 bases from V and 0 bases from J, with 11 bases between. The CDR3 totals 12 residues. The chain's CDR3 is CACNVVSYEQYF. The CDR3 DNA is TGTGCCTGCAATGTGGTCTCCTACGAGCAGTACTTC.

The J gene is TRBJ2-7, the V gene TRBV18; 9 bases fit TRBD1. This CDR3 has 15 residues. Unmatched junction bases numbered 6, after V lost 5 bases and J lost 1 base. CDR1 and CDR2 from the germline V gene are KGHSH and LQKENI. CDR3 region: CASSSTGGSSYEQYF. The CDR3 bases are TGTGCCAGCTCATCGACAGGGGGGAGTTCCTACGAGCAGTACTTC.

This clone showed up just a few times. This rearrangement joins TRBV2 to TRBJ2-7; the match to TRBD1 covers 8 bases. This CDR3 comprises 12 residues. Germline V gives CDR1 SNHLY, CDR2 FYNNEI. V trimming: 8 bases; J trimming: 3 bases; junction bases outside the gene matches: 3. The chain's CDR3 is CASGQGFYEQYF. CDR3 bases: TGTGCCAGCGGACAGGGTTTCTACGAGCAGTACTTC.

The V gene is TRBV7-3, the J gene TRBJ2-1; D may match TRBD1 or TRBD2 (6 bases each). The ends were cut back, 4 bases at V and 5 bases at J, with 15 bases in the middle. There are 15 residues in the CDR3. Germline CDR1 reads SGHTA; CDR2 reads FQGTGA. The CDR3 DNA is TGTGCCAGCAGCTATTTGGGGGGCACGAACAATGAGCAGTTCTTC. Encoded protein: CASSYLGGTNNEQFF.

This chain joins TRBV6-9 and TRBJ2-3; D possibly corresponds to TRBD2 (5 bases). V was trimmed by 6 bases and J by 5 bases, leaving 12 bases between them. This CDR3 comprises 13 residues. Germline loops: CDR1 MNHGY, CDR2 SVAAGI. Here the CDR3 DNA reads TGTGCCAGCAGACCCCAAGCGGTAGATACGCAGTATTTT. As protein: CASRPQAVDTQYF.

This chain uses TRBV29-1 with TRBJ2-7; tentative D call: TRBD1 (6 bases). The CDR3 covers 12 residues. The V and J ends lost 3 bases and 4 bases respectively, with 10 bases between them. CDR1 SQVTM and CDR2 ANQGSEA come from the germline V gene. The CDR3 DNA sequence: TGCAGCGTTGAGGTGGACAGTTACGAGCAGTACTTC. It codes for CSVEVDSYEQYF.

The rearrangement joins TRBV6-5 to TRBJ2-2; D ambiguous. V was pared by 6 bases and J by 7 bases, with 9 bases between. CDR3 length: 12 residues. Per the germline V gene, CDR1 is MNHEY and CDR2 is SVGAGI. The CDR3 protein is CASRPDHGELFF. As DNA, the CDR3 is TGTGCCAGCAGGCCCGACCACGGGGAGCTGTTTTTT.

In this sample, this clone turned up once. The chain has TRBV7-3 and TRBJ2-5; D ambiguous. In germline, CDR1 is SGHTA, CDR2 FQGTGA. V was cut by 5 bases and J by 4 bases, with 11 bases left in between. The CDR3 consists of 13 residues. The CDR3, as DNA: TGTGCCAGCAGCCAACGCCCCAGAGAGACCCAGTACTTC. It specifies CASSQRPRETQYF.

The genes are TRBV4-1 and TRBJ1-6; D is unclear. Trimming cost V 2 bases and J 8 bases, with 10 bases left between them. CDR3 length equals 14 residues. The germline V gene encodes CDR1 MGHRA and CDR2 YSYEKL. The CDR3: CASSQIDGDSPLHF. The CDR3, as DNA: TGCGCCAGCAGCCAAATTGACGGAGATTCACCCCTCCACTTT.

The V gene is TRBV10-2, the J gene TRBJ2-7; 12 nucleotides line up with TRBD2. The CDR3 spans 15 residues. Germline trimming cut 6 bases from V and 0 bases from J; bases unmatched to any gene: 3. In germline, CDR1 is WSHSY, CDR2 SAAADI. The CDR3 bases are TGCGCCAGCAGCCCGACTAGCGGGGGCTCCTACGAGCAGTACTTC. This codes for CASSPTSGGSYEQYF.

The chain recombines TRBV7-2 with TRBJ2-7; D is uncertain. Germline V gene data show CDR1 as SGHTA and CDR2 as FQGNSA. Trimming removed 5 bases at V and 3 bases at J, with 11 bases between. This CDR3 spans 13 amino acids. The DNA of the CDR3 is TGTGCCAGCAGCCCCCAGGTGATCTACGAGCAGTACTTC. As protein: CASSPQVIYEQYF.

This clone has just one count. Written as DNA, the CDR3 is TGTGCCAGCCTAGACAGGGACGAAGACACTGAAGCTTTCTTT. Protein: CASLDRDEDTEAFF. The chain couples TRBV19 to TRBJ1-1; 7 bases align to TRBD1. This CDR3 has 14 residues. CDR1 and CDR2 (germline): LNHDA, SQIVND (reference sequence). Losses at the gene ends were 9 bases for V and 3 bases for J; bases not matched to a gene: 10.

The rearrangement links TRBV6-5 to TRBJ1-2; D unresolved. There are 14 residues in the CDR3. V was cut by 0 bases and J by 2 bases, with 7 bases left in between. The germline V gene encodes CDR1 MNHEY and CDR2 SVGAGI. The CDR3 DNA reads as TGTGCCAGCAGTTACTCGATGTACAACTATGGCTACACCTTC. Translating gives CASSYSMYNYGYTF.

The rearrangement joins TRBV7-9 to TRBJ1-1; maybe TRBD1 (6 bases). The length of the CDR3 is 14 residues. The germline CDR1 and CDR2 sequences are SEHNR and FQNEAQ (reference sequence). Trimming took off 5 bases at V and 3 bases at J, with 13 bases between the two ends. The CDR3 here is CASSVTGRDTEAFF. CDR3 DNA: TGTGCCAGCAGCGTGACAGGTAGGGACACTGAAGCTTTCTTT.

The rearrangement links TRBV7-9 to TRBJ2-3; 12 bases map to TRBD1. The CDR3 is 17 amino acids. Germline trimming cut 1 base from V and 4 bases from J; bases unmatched to any gene: 6. The germline gives CDR1 SEHNR, CDR2 FQNEAQ (reference sequence). This chain's CDR3 is CASSLERDRGRSDTQYF. In DNA form, the CDR3 reads TGTGCCAGCAGCTTAGAACGGGACAGGGGGCGTTCAGATACGCAGTATTTT. Drawing the rest from reference TRBV7-9 and TRBJ2-3, the complete variable domain is DTGVSQNPRHKITKRGQNVTFRCDPISEHNRLYWYRQTLGQGPEFLTYFQNEAQLEKSRLLSDRFSAERPKGSFSTLEIQRTEQGDSAMYLCASSLERDRGRSDTQYFGPGTRLTVL.

The rearrangement joins TRBV6-5 to TRBJ2-7, with a weak D call TRBD1 (5 bases). The V end lost 7 bases, the J end lost 1 base, and 14 bases lay between the germline ends. The germline V gene has CDR1 MNHEY and CDR2 SVGAGI. The CDR3 has 14 residues. The CDR3 DNA sequence: TGTGCCAGCACCCCAATGAGACAGTCCTACGAGCAGTACTTC. Its protein is CASTPMRQSYEQYF.

This clone was seen once. The CDR3 nucleotides are TGTGCCAGCAGTGAAAACAGGGGTCCTCAAGAGACCCAGTACTTC. Residues: CASSENRGPQETQYF. The V call is TRBV25-1, the J call TRBJ2-5; 7 positions agree with TRBD1. The junction had 5 bases not matched to a gene; V was cut back by 2 bases and J by 2 bases. The CDR3 covers 15 residues. In germline, CDR1 is MGHDK, CDR2 SYGVNS.

This clone was detected a few times. V is TRBV4-1 and J is TRBJ1-1; 7 nucleotides agree with TRBD1. Trimming at V came to 3 bases and at J to 3 bases, leaving 4 bases not matched to a gene. The CDR3 contains 14 residues. Germline assignment: CDR1 MGHRA and CDR2 YSYEKL. The CDR3 bases are TGCGCCAGCAGCCAGTGGGACAGCTACACTGAAGCTTTCTTT. It codes for CASSQWDSYTEAFF.

V and J are TRBV19 and TRBJ1-3; D perhaps matches TRBD1 (6 bases). Trimming removed 3 bases at V and 2 bases at J, with 8 bases between. This CDR3 comprises 14 residues. CDR1 and CDR2 from the germline V gene are LNHDA and SQIVND (reference sequence). As DNA, the CDR3 is TGTGCCAGTAGTATTGGGGGGCCTGGAAACACCATATATTTT. Translation gives CASSIGGPGNTIYF.

Concerning this clone itself: Other nucleotide sequences in the sample specify the same CDR3. The chain has TRBV9 and TRBJ2-1, with 8 nucleotides matching TRBD2. The V and J ends lost 3 bases and 6 bases, in that order; junction bases with no gene match: 8. There are 15 residues in the CDR3. Looked up from germline, CDR1 is SGDLS and CDR2 is YYNGEE. CDR3 protein: CASSESGTSGNEQFF. CDR3 coding DNA: TGTGCCAGCAGCGAATCCGGGACTAGTGGCAATGAGCAGTTCTTC.

The genes are TRBV7-2 and TRBJ2-6; tentative D call: TRBD1 (6 bases). CDR3 length: 16 residues. Germline V lookup: CDR1 SGHTA, CDR2 FQGNSA. The V and J ends lost 0 bases and 0 bases respectively, with 6 bases between them. For the CDR3, the DNA is TGTGCCAGCAGCTTAGCAGGGGGCTCTGGGGCCAACGTCCTGACTTTC. Protein sequence: CASSLAGGSGANVLTF.